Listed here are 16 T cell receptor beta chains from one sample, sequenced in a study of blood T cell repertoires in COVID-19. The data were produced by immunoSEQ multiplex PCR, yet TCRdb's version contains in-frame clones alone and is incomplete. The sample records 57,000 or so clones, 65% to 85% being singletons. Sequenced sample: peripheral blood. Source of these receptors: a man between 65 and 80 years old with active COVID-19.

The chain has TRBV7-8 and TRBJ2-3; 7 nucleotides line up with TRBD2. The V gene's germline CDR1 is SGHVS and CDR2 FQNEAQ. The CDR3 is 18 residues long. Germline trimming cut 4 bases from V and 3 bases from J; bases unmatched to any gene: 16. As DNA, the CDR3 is TGTGCCAGCAGCTGGAACCTGGGCGGGAGTGAGAGGACAGATACGCAGTATTTT. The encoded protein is CASSWNLGGSERTDTQYF.

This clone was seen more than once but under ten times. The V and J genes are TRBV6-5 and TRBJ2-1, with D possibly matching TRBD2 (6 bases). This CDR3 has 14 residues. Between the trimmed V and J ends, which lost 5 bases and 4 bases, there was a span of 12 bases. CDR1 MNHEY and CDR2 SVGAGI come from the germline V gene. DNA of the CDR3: TGTGCCAGCAGTCGCAGGGAGGCTTACAATGAGCAGTTCTTC. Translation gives CASSRREAYNEQFF.

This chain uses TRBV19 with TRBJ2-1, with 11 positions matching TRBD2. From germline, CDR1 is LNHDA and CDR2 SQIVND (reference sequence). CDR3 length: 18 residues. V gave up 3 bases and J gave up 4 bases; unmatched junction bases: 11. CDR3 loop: CASSILPLAGVRYNEQFF. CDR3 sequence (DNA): TGTGCCAGTAGTATCCTTCCACTAGCGGGAGTTAGGTACAATGAGCAGTTCTTC.

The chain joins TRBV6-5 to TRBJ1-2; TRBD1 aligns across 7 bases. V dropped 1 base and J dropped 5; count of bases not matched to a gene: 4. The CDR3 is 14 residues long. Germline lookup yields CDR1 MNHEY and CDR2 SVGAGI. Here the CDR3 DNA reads TGTGCCAGCAGTTACTTAGGGGGCGGGTATGGCTACACCTTC. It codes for CASSYLGGGYGYTF.

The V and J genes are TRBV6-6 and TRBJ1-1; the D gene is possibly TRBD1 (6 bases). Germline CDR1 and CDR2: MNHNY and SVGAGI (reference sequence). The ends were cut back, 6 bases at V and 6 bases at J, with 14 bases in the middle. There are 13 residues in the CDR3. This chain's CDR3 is CASRSSGAAEAFF. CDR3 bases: TGTGCCAGCAGGTCATCAGGGGCAGCTGAAGCTTTCTTT.

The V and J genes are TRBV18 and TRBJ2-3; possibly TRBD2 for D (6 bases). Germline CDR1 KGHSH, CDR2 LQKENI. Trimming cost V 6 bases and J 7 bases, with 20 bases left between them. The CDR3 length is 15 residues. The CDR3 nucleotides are TGTGCCAGCTCCCCCAGGACGTCTCGGGAGAATACGCAGTATTTT. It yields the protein CASSPRTSRENTQYF.

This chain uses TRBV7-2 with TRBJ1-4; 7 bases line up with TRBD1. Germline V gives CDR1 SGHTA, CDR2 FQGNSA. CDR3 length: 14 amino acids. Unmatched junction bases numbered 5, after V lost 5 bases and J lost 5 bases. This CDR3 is CASSPDRLNEKLFF. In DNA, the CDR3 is TGTGCCAGCAGCCCGGACAGGCTGAATGAAAAACTGTTTTTT. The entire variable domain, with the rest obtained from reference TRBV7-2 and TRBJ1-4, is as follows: GAGVSQSPSNKVTEKGKDVELRCDPISGHTALYWYRQSLGQGLEFLIYFQGNSAPDKSGLPSDRFSAERTGGSVSTLTIQRTQQEDSAVYLCASSPDRLNEKLFFGSGTQLSVL.

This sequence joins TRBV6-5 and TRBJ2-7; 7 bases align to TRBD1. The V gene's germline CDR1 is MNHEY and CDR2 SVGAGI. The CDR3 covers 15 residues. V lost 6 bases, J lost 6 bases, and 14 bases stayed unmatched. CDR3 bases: TGTGCCAGCAGGCCAAGACAGGGTTCGCCGGGCGAGCAGTACTTC. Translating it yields CASRPRQGSPGEQYF.

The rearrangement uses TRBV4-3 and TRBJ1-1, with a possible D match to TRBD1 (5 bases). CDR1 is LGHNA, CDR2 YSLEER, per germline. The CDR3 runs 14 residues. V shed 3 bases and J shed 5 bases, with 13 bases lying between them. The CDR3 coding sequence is TGCGCCAGCAGCCAGAGTAAAGGGGAAACTGAAGCTTTCTTT. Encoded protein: CASSQSKGETEAFF.

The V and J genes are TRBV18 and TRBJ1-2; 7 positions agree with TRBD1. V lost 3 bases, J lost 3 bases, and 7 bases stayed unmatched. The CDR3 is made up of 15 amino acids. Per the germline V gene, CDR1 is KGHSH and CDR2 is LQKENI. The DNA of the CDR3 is TGTGCCAGCTCACCTGTGAGGGGGCAGGACTATGGCTACACCTTC. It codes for CASSPVRGQDYGYTF.

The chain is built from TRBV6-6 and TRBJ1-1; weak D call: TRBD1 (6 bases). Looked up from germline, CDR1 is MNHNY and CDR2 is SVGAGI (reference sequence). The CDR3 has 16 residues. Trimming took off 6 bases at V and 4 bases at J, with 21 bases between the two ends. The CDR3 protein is CASRAFSGTRGTEAFF. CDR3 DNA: TGTGCCAGCAGGGCTTTTTCCGGGACAAGGGGCACTGAAGCTTTCTTT.

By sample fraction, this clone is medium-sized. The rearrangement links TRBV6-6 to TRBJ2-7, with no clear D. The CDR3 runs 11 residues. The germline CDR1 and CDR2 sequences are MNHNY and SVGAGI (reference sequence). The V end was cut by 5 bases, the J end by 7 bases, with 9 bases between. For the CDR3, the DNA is TGTGCCAGCAGTCCTTCCGGGGAGCAGTACTTC. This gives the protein CASSPSGEQYF.

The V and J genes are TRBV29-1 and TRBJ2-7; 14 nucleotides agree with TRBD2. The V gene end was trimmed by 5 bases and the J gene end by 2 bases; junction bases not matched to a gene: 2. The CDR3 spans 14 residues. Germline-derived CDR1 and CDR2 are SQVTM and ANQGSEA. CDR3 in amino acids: CSVRLAGGPYEQYF. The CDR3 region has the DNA TGCAGCGTTCGACTAGCGGGAGGGCCCTACGAGCAGTACTTC.

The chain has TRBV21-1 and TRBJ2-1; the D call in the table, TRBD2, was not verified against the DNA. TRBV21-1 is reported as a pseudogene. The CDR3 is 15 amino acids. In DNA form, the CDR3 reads TGTGCCAGCAGCAAGCGGGAGTGGTCCTACAATGAGCAGTTCTTC. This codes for CASSKREWSYNEQFF.

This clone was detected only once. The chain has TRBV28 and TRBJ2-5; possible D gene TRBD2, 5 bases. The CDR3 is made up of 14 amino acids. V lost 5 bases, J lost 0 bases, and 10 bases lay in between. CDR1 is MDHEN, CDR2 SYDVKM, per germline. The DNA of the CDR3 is TGTGCCAGCAGTCCCCCCGGGGACCAAGAGACCCAGTACTTC. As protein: CASSPPGDQETQYF.

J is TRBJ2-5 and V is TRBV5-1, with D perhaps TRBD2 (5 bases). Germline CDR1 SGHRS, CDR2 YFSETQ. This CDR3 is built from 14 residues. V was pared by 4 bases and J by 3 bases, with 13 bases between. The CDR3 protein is CASSLEGSEETQYF. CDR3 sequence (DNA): TGCGCCAGCAGCCTTGAGGGCAGTGAAGAGACCCAGTACTTC. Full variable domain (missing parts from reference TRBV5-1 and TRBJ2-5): KAGVTQTPRYLIKTRGQQVTLSCSPISGHRSVSWYQQTPGQGLQFLFEYFSETQRNKGNFPGRFSGRQFSNSRSEMNVSTLELGDSALYLCASSLEGSEETQYFGPGTRLLVL.